A selection of T cell receptor beta chains follows, all from one sample in a study of blood T cell repertoires in COVID-19. Only in-frame clones appear in the TCRdb table, and some are missing; sequencing was by immunoSEQ multiplex PCR. The profile shows around 100,000 clones, approximately 90% of them singletons. Sequencing used peripheral blood. Source of these receptors: a human donor with active COVID-19. The donor label of this sample is uncertain. Each CDR3 is given with its conserved first and last residue. D genes are given only for firm matches. Not every row has a clone size; where given, it reads once, few, many or a size class.

v_call	j_call	clone_size	d_call	cdr3_nt	cdr3_aa
TRBV5-1	TRBJ2-3	-	-	TGCGCCAGCAGCTTGTCATCAGGATTTAGCACAGATACGCAGTATTTT	CASSLSSGFSTDTQYF
TRBV7-2	TRBJ2-1	-	TRBD2	TGTGCCAGCAGCGTTAGCAGGGAGGGGAACAATGAGCAGTTCTTC	CASSVSREGNNEQFF
TRBV5-5	TRBJ1-3	-	-	TGTGCCAGCAGCCCTCTGCCCCGGTACTCTGGAAACACCATATATTTT	CASSPLPRYSGNTIYF
TRBV6-6	TRBJ2-3	-	-	TGTGCCAGCAGTTCCCCGACCAGGGCAGATACGCAGTATTTT	CASSSPTRADTQYF
TRBV4-2	TRBJ1-2	few	TRBD1	TGTGCCAGCAGCCCAACCGGCCAGGGGGACTATGGCTACACCTTC	CASSPTGQGDYGYTF
TRBV5-6	TRBJ2-1	-	-	TGTGCCAGCAGCTTGGGGATCAGCCTTGCGGGCAATGAGCAGTTCTTC	CASSLGISLAGNEQFF
TRBV19	TRBJ1-1	-	-	TGTGCCACCAACACGGGACACCAGAACACTGAAGCTTTCTTT	CATNTGHQNTEAFF
TRBV11-1	TRBJ2-2	-	-	TGTGCCAGCAGCCGGAACACCGGGGAGCTGTTTTTT	CASSRNTGELFF
TRBV7-8	TRBJ2-2	-	-	TGTGCCAGCAGCGCCTTGCAGGGGACCGGGGAGCTGTTTTTT	CASSALQGTGELFF
TRBV6-5	TRBJ2-7	-	-	TGTGCCAGCAGTTCACCCGACAGGTCTATACACGAGCAGTACTTC	CASSSPDRSIHEQYF
TRBV11-2	TRBJ1-2	-	-	TGTGCCAGCAGCTCGAACCGGGGGTTCTATGGCTACACCTTC	CASSSNRGFYGYTF
TRBV6-4	TRBJ1-5	once	-	TGTGCCACTCGATGGGGGGAATCGGATCAGCCCCAGCATTTT	CATRWGESDQPQHF
TRBV6-5	TRBJ2-5	many	-	TGTGCCAGCAGTTACTCGAGCAGGGAGACCCAGTACTTC	CASSYSSRETQYF
TRBV27	TRBJ2-3	-	TRBD2	TGTGCCAGCAGTTTCGAAGCGGGGTCAATCACAGATACGCAGTATTTT	CASSFEAGSITDTQYF
TRBV4-1	TRBJ2-7	-	TRBD1	TGCGCCAGCAGTATCGACAGGGGTATTACGACCCGGCAGTACTTC	CASSIDRGITTRQYF
TRBV9	TRBJ2-5	-	-	TGTGCCAGCAGCGTAGACTCTGCTAGCCGGGCCCAGTACTTC	CASSVDSASRAQYF
TRBV5-4	TRBJ1-1	-	TRBD1	TGTGCCAGCAGCCCGGAGACAGGGAAAGAGGGGGTGAACACTGAAGCTTTCTTT	CASSPETGKEGVNTEAFF
TRBV4-1	TRBJ2-2	-	-	TGCGCCAGCAGCCATCCTCGCGGGGAGCTGTTTTTT	CASSHPRGELFF
TRBV2	TRBJ2-5	-	-	TGTGCCAGCAGGGCCATCCAAGAGACCCAGTACTTC	CASRAIQETQYF
TRBV4-3	TRBJ2-3	-	-	TGCGCCAGCAGCCAAGATCCGGGGATGACAGATACGCAGTATTTT	CASSQDPGMTDTQYF
TRBV30	TRBJ1-6	-	-	TGTGCCTGGAGCCCCGAGGGAGGACATGATCATTCACCCCTCCACTTT	CAWSPEGGHDHSPLHF
TRBV27	TRBJ1-1	few	-	TGTGCCAGCAGTAGGACTGGCGTGGGGGCTTTCTTT	CASSRTGVGAFF
TRBV9	TRBJ1-2	-	-	TGTGCCAGCAGCGTCGGGTCAGCGATTAACTATGGCTACACCTTC	CASSVGSAINYGYTF